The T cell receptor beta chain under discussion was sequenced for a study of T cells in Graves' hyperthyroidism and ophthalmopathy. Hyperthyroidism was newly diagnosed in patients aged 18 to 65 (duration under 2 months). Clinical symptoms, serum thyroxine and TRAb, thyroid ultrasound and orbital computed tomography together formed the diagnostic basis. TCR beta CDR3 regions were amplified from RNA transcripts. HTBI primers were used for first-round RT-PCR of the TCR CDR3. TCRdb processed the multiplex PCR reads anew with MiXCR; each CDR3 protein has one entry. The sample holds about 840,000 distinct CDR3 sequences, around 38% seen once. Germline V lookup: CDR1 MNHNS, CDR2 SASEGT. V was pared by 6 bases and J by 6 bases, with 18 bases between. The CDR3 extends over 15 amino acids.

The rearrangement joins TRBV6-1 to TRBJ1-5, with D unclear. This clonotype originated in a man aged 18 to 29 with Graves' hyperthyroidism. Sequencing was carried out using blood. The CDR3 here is CASSQTGVGSQPQHF. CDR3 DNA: TGTGCCAGCAGCCAAACCGGAGTAGGGTCTCAGCCCCAGCATTTT.